Presented here are 5 T cell receptor beta chains from one specimen sequenced in a study of T cell changes during pregnancy in multiple sclerosis. The table came from immunoSEQ multiplex PCR; TCRdb's copy has only in-frame clones and leaves some out. The table lists more than 80,000 clones, 80% to 95% of them singletons. The material sequenced was peripheral blood, taken in the first trimester of pregnancy. These receptors originate from a female donor with multiple sclerosis, enrolled in a pregnancy study.

The chain has TRBV10-3 and TRBJ2-7, with TRBD1 as a possible D gene (6 bases). The CDR3 consists of 14 residues. V was clipped by 3 bases and J by 0 bases, with 9 bases between them. Germline CDR1 and CDR2: ENHRY and SYGVKD. The CDR3 region has the DNA TGTGCCATCAGTGACCGACAGGTCTCCTACGAGCAGTACTTC. Its protein is CAISDRQVSYEQYF.

The chain couples TRBV6-6 to TRBJ2-1, with TRBD2 matching 11 bases. Unmatched junction bases numbered 1, after V lost 0 bases and J lost 9 bases. The CDR3 length is 14 residues. The germline gives CDR1 MNHNY, CDR2 SVGAGI (reference sequence). This chain's CDR3 is CASSYSTSGIEQFF. The DNA of the CDR3 is TGTGCCAGCAGTTACTCGACTAGCGGGATTGAGCAGTTCTTC.

The genes are TRBV2 and TRBJ1-2; D is possibly TRBD1 (6 bases). The germline V gene has CDR1 SNHLY and CDR2 FYNNEI. V lost 2 bases and J lost 8, with 12 bases in between. The CDR3 contains 13 residues. CDR3 loop: CASSERGAIGYTF. Here the CDR3 DNA reads TGTGCCAGCAGTGAACGGGGGGCGATAGGCTACACCTTC.

The V and J genes are TRBV29-1 and TRBJ2-1; TRBD2 aligns across 9 bases. Germline CDR1 reads SQVTM; CDR2 reads ANQGSEA. The CDR3 runs 14 residues. V shed 5 bases and J 5 bases; nucleotides not matched to a gene: 7. The CDR3 DNA is TGCAGCGTTTTGCTAGCGGGGCACAACAATGAGCAGTTCTTC. Amino acid sequence: CSVLLAGHNNEQFF.

The rearrangement links TRBV6-1 to TRBJ2-7, with D hard to call. With 2 bases removed from V and 3 bases from J, the gap between germline ends came to 11 bases. Germline lookup yields CDR1 MNHNS and CDR2 SASEGT. CDR3 size: 14 residues. CDR3: CASSETPSGYEQYF. In DNA, the CDR3 is TGTGCCAGCAGTGAAACCCCGTCCGGCTACGAGCAGTACTTC.